These T cell receptor beta chains were read from a single sample in a study of cytotoxic CD8 clonotypes in ibrutinib-treated CLL. Assay: immunoSEQ multiplex PCR; the TCRdb copy retains only in-frame clones and omits some. The sample comprises fewer than 400,000 clones, approximately 67% of which are singletons, and roughly 6.8% rests with the top ten. Material: PBMCs, obtained after 36 months of ibrutinib treatment. Receptors originate from a human donor with chronic lymphocytic leukemia. The CDR3 runs from the conserved cysteine through the conserved F or W. A D gene is named only where the DNA matches it firmly. The size of a clone is reported for some rows only, either as once, few or many, or as a class for expanded clones.

J,V,size,D,CDR3,DNA
TRBJ1-1,TRBV29-1,-,-,CSVIRDTEAFF,TGCAGCGTGATTAGGGACACTGAAGCTTTCTTT
TRBJ1-1,TRBV7-9,-,-,CASSFAQGNEAFF,TGTGCCAGCAGCTTTGCACAGGGTAATGAAGCTTTCTTT
TRBJ2-7,TRBV2,few,-,CASTEEGYEQYF,TGTGCCAGCACCGAAGAGGGCTACGAGCAGTACTTC
TRBJ1-2,TRBV5-4,few,-,CASSLDGYGYTF,TGTGCCAGCAGCTTGGACGGCTATGGCTACACCTTC
TRBJ1-2,TRBV5-4,-,-,CASSLERGEPYGYTF,TGTGCCAGCAGCTTGGAGCGGGGCGAGCCTTATGGCTACACCTTC
TRBJ2-7,TRBV2,-,-,CASTRDSPEQYF,TGTGCCAGCACCAGGGACTCTCCCGAGCAGTACTTC
TRBJ2-1,TRBV19,-,TRBD1,CASRLRGGQGYNEQFF,TGTGCCAGTAGATTACGAGGGGGCCAAGGGTACAATGAGCAGTTCTTC
TRBJ2-2,TRBV29-1,-,-,CSVESRSTGELFF,TGCAGCGTTGAATCGCGTTCCACCGGGGAGCTGTTTTTT
TRBJ1-1,TRBV27,-,-,CASLGGMNTEAFF,TGTGCCAGCTTAGGAGGGATGAACACTGAAGCTTTCTTT
TRBJ2-7,TRBV7-2,-,TRBD1,CASSYTGASYEQYF,TGTGCCAGCAGCTACACAGGGGCATCCTACGAGCAGTACTTC
TRBJ2-7,TRBV7-9,-,-,CASSHDYEQYF,TGTGCCAGCAGCCACGACTACGAGCAGTACTTC
TRBJ2-4,TRBV5-6,few,-,CASSLAKNIQYF,TGTGCCAGCAGTCTAGCCAAAAACATTCAGTACTTC
TRBJ2-1,TRBV25-1,-,TRBD2,CASSDFGAGGPYNEQFF,TGTGCCAGCAGTGATTTCGGGGCGGGAGGGCCCTACAATGAGCAGTTCTTC
TRBJ1-2,TRBV15,-,-,CATSRGSGPGYGYTF,TGTGCCACCAGCAGAGGGTCAGGACCTGGCTATGGCTACACCTTC
TRBJ2-3,TRBV19,-,TRBD2,CASSIARTSGRAVDTQYF,TGTGCCAGTAGTATCGCCCGGACTAGCGGGAGGGCCGTAGATACGCAGTATTTT
TRBJ2-5,TRBV5-1,few,-,CASSLGPAVGETQYF,TGCGCCAGCAGCTTGGGGCCGGCCGTGGGGGAGACCCAGTACTTC
TRBJ2-1,TRBV2,-,TRBD1,CASSEKGGTGSNEQFF,TGTGCCAGCAGTGAAAAAGGGGGGACAGGGAGCAATGAGCAGTTCTTC
TRBJ1-2,TRBV28,-,-,CASKESIAGYTF,TGTGCCAGCAAGGAGAGCATTGCTGGCTACACCTTC
TRBJ2-7,TRBV11-3,-,TRBD2,CASSLRAGDEEQYF,TGTGCCAGCAGCTTACGCGCGGGAGATGAAGAGCAGTACTTC
TRBJ1-1,TRBV7-3,-,-,CASTKQRTVNTEAFF,TGTGCCAGCACGAAGCAACGGACAGTTAACACTGAAGCTTTCTTT
TRBJ1-1,TRBV15,-,-,CATSRVRGNQAFF,TGTGCCACCAGCAGAGTACGGGGGAATCAGGCTTTCTTT
TRBJ1-1,TRBV18,-,TRBD1,CASSPGQGCPFF,TGTGCCAGCTCACCAGGACAGGGTTGTCCTTTCTTT
TRBJ2-5,TRBV9,-,TRBD2,CASTPLGGLAETQYF,TGTGCCAGCACCCCCCTCGGTGGACTAGCTGAGACCCAGTACTTC
TRBJ1-4,TRBV27,once,-,CASSLVRSGLTNEKLFF,TGTGCCAGCAGTTTAGTGAGATCAGGGTTGACTAATGAAAAACTGTTTTTT